Ten or more counts support the clone carrying this T cell receptor beta chain. In a library made to pick up alpha chains, this beta chain is a stray read with a size that means little. Germline V gives CDR1 ENHRY, CDR2 SYGVKD. This CDR3 contains 13 residues. J lost 6 bases, V lost 4 bases, and 3 bases had no gene match. The time point: sample taken at primary tumor resection. The study sequenced unsorted whole RNA from tumor, nontumor lung or frozen PBMC. Untreated early-stage non-small cell lung cancer patients, 72 in total, were the donors. This sample is drawn from a study of spatial heterogeneity in lung cancer. On each TCR cDNA molecule, a unique molecular identifier was present. TCRdb re-called the 5' RACE reads with MiXCR, one entry per CDR3 protein. The sample has about 12,000 distinct CDR3 sequences, approximately 6.2% seen once.

The sequence was obtained from a male donor with early-stage non-small cell lung cancer. Sequencing used normal lung tissue next to the tumor, obtained at surgery. This chain uses TRBV10-3 with TRBJ2-3; 8 bases align to TRBD1. The CDR3 sequence is CAISGQGMDTQYF. CDR3 DNA sequence: TGTGCCATCAGTGGACAGGGGATGGATACGCAGTATTTT.